The 9 T cell receptor beta chains given below trace back to one sample, sequenced in a study of identical twins. TCRdb re-analysed the 5' RACE reads in MiXCR, keeping a single row per CDR3 protein. The sample lists around 1.7 million distinct CDR3 sequences, under 35% seen once, with over 0.25% in the top ten. Input material: cord blood. The origin of the receptors is a newborn girl in good health.

The chain carries TRBV3-1 and TRBJ2-3, with D unclear. The CDR3 has 13 amino acids. The V end lost 3 bases, the J end lost 4 bases, and 8 bases lay between the germline ends. Germline values: CDR1 LGHDT, CDR2 YNNKEL (reference sequence). The CDR3 coding sequence is TGTGCCAGCAGCCAGTTCGTCGCAGATACGCAGTATTTT. Amino acids: CASSQFVADTQYF.

This clonotype was counted only a few times. V is TRBV6-6 and J is TRBJ1-6, with a tentative D call TRBD1 (6 bases). V lost 5 bases and J 6 bases, leaving 14 bases between the germline ends. This CDR3 comprises 15 residues. Germline loops: CDR1 MNHNY, CDR2 SVGAGI (reference sequence). CDR3 DNA sequence: TGTGCCAGCAGTCCCCGGACAGTCATTAATTCACCCCTCCACTTT. It encodes CASSPRTVINSPLHF.

The chain is built from TRBV5-1 and TRBJ1-2; TRBD1 matches 8 bases. The CDR3 has 14 residues. Trimming at V came to 4 bases and at J to 4 bases, leaving 6 bases not matched to a gene. Germline assignment: CDR1 SGHRS and CDR2 YFSETQ. CDR3 nucleotides: TGCGCCAGCAGCCCGGGACAGGTGGGCTATGGCTACACCTTC. Translated, it gives CASSPGQVGYGYTF.

The chain joins TRBV19 to TRBJ2-1; TRBD2 is a possible D gene (7 bases). This CDR3 has 15 amino acids. Deletions cut 6 bases from V and 4 bases from J, with 16 bases between. CDR1 and CDR2 from the germline V gene are LNHDA and SQIVND (reference sequence). The DNA of the CDR3 is TGTGCCAGTAGAAGACGGGGGGCCATGTACAATGAGCAGTTCTTC. Translated, it gives CASRRRGAMYNEQFF.

Written as DNA, the CDR3 is TGTGCCAGTAGTCCAGCGGGGGGCTCCCACTACGAGCAGTACTTC. It translates to CASSPAGGSHYEQYF. The chain employs TRBV19 and TRBJ2-7; 9 bases are shared with TRBD2. V lost 5 bases to trimming and J lost 3 bases; unmatched junction nucleotides: 8. The CDR3 length is 15 residues. Germline-derived CDR1 and CDR2 are LNHDA and SQIVND (reference sequence).

This clonotype showed up many times. The rearrangement links TRBV29-1 to TRBJ2-3; a weak D match, TRBD1 (6 bases). The CDR3 is 14 residues long. The V gene lost 4 bases and the J gene lost 1 base, with 12 bases spanning the gap. Per the germline V gene, CDR1 is SQVTM and CDR2 is ANQGSEA. CDR3 DNA sequence: TGCAGCGTTGCCCGGGACACCCGCACAGATACGCAGTATTTT. Residues: CSVARDTRTDTQYF.

The V gene is TRBV7-9, the J gene TRBJ2-1; D not resolved. This CDR3 has 16 residues. Trimming removed 2 bases at V and 0 bases at J, with 11 bases between. Germline V gives CDR1 SEHNR, CDR2 FQNEAQ (reference sequence). The CDR3 nucleotides read TGTGCCAGCAGCTTATTCGTGTCGAGCTCCTACAATGAGCAGTTCTTC. Protein product: CASSLFVSSSYNEQFF.

This clonotype was observed a handful of times. The chain carries TRBV11-2 and TRBJ1-2, with a weak D call TRBD1 (5 bases). Germline lookup yields CDR1 SGHAT and CDR2 FQNNGV. V lost 2 bases and J lost 2, with 15 bases in between. This CDR3 is 16 amino acids long. CDR3 in amino acids: CASSLRPGRQNYGYTF. The CDR3 DNA follows: TGTGCCAGCAGCTTACGCCCTGGAAGACAGAACTATGGCTACACCTTC.

Worth noting for this clonotype: A clone one base away is much larger, so this may be a read error. The V gene is TRBV11-2, the J gene TRBJ2-6; the D is unclear. This CDR3 has 14 amino acids. The V end was cut by 11 bases, the J end by 0 bases, with 11 bases between. CDR1 and CDR2 from the germline V gene are SGHAT and FQNNGV. The CDR3: CAGRSLSGANVLTF. The DNA for the CDR3 is TGTGCCGGCCGCAGTCTCTCTGGGGCCAACGTCCTGACTTTC.